This T cell receptor (beta chain) stems from a study of lymphopenia after photon versus proton radiotherapy (dated by TCRdb to 2018 to 2020). Regarding the study in general: Photon and proton radiation therapy were compared by the study for their immunological effects in patients with gastrointestinal tumors who developed high-grade lymphopenia. The study aimed to characterize how the two radiation modalities differ in their impact on the immune system. The cohort included roughly 18 patients with gastrointestinal tumors who developed lymphopenia after receiving either photon or proton therapy. Here is what the overall study found, with its caveats: Proton-treated patients stayed relatively stable during treatment, while photon-treated patients lost naive T cells and TCR diversity and gained effector/memory populations. The survival association was assessed only in patients who died, and the authors presented better survival with proton therapy as a possibility rather than a demonstrated result. After the lymphocyte count nadir, photon-treated repertoires showed oligoclonal expansion, especially of CD8+ Temra cells, which drove the drop in diversity. Among patients across the cohort who died, overall survival time showed an inverse correlation with a larger post-nadir drop in TCR diversity.

Spanning cysteine to phenylalanine, the CDR3 consists of 13 amino acids. Just CDR3 DNA is preserved here, 39 bases in frame from base 1. Reading the germline V gene (reference sequence) gives CDR1 MNHNY and CDR2 SVGAGI. The V end loses 7 bases and the J end loses 3 bases, and a stretch of 12 bases separates them. As concerns this clone: No antigen is known for it. The record has no base qualities; no much larger clone is one base away.

Libraries were prepared through the immunoSEQ multiplex PCR assay. Alongside multiparametric flow cytometry, deep sequencing of rearranged TCR beta loci was used to profile the T cell repertoires. Imported from immuneACCESS, the table was reduced by TCRdb to in-frame sequences with V and J called. These copies leave out some clones; in studies compared against another copy, an unresolved V gene accounts for under half, and the cause of the remainder is not known. This sample holds about 70,000 clones; around 87% were observed only once. The ten largest make up 10% to 13% of the sample. The sequence was collected from an older man with esophageal cancer. This chain is built from TRBV6-6 and TRBJ1-1; TRBD1 might be the D gene, on 6 matching bases. The sequences come from peripheral blood, collected from a patient treated with proton-based radiotherapy. In nucleotide form, the sequence is TGTGCCAGCACCTACAGGGCCTACACTGAAGCTTTCTTT. The translation is CASTYRAYTEAFF.